This T cell receptor beta chain was obtained from a study of response to subunit inactivated influenza vaccine. This CDR3 region has 13 residues. Germline V gene data show CDR1 as SGHAT and CDR2 as FQNNGV. V dropped 1 base and J dropped 2 bases, with 4 bases sitting between them. Each CDR3 protein gets one entry after TCRdb re-called the RT-PCR reads with MiXCR. The table lists 630,000 or so distinct CDR3 sequences, approximately 14% of them singletons. The sample holds many counts of this clonotype. What it recognizes is unknown. Findings of the study overall: Each seasonal influenza vaccination, the authors suggested, recruits few new T cells.

The input for sequencing was PBMCs from blood, taken 12 days after vaccination. This receptor was obtained from a man aged 45 to 65 who received an inactivated influenza vaccine. The V gene is TRBV11-2, the J gene TRBJ2-3; D not resolved. CDR3 in DNA: TGTGCCAGCAGCTTAGGGGCCACAGATACGCAGTATTTT. Its translation: CASSLGATDTQYF.